This TCR beta chain was captured by sequencing in a study of T cells after yellow fever vaccination. Study-level results: Some clonotypes were seen in both the CD4 and the CD8 compartments. These made up a small share and likely arose from convergent recombination.

CDR3 size: 15 residues. Trimming took off 6 bases at V and 3 bases at J, with 16 bases between the two ends. Germline V lookup: CDR1 SGHRS, CDR2 YFSETQ. There are many counts of this clonotype. Its antigen is undetermined. As TCR cDNA was made by 5'RACE template switching, a universal primer site and UMIs were added. TCRdb used MiXCR to reprocess the 5' RACE reads, holding one entry per CDR3 protein. The sample has under 300,000 distinct CDR3 sequences, less than 7.5% seen once. Sequenced material: CD4+ T cells sorted from PBMCs, taken on the day of the yellow fever booster vaccination. This TCR derives from a man in his thirties or forties who received the YFV17D yellow fever vaccine. This rearrangement joins TRBV5-1 to TRBJ2-1; no clear D. Written as DNA, the CDR3 is TGCGCCAGCATGGTTGGCCCGGACCTCTACAATGAGCAGTTCTTC. Amino acids: CASMVGPDLYNEQFF.